The clone carrying this T cell receptor (beta chain) occurred a few times. The antigen remains unidentified. The study ran its PCR with 60 Vbeta and 13 Jbeta primers. Data came from immunoSEQ multiplex PCR; TCRdb stores just in-frame clones and leaves some out. The table includes about 130,000 clones, 60% to 80% detected once. The data originate from a study of cytomegalovirus exposure and HLA in healthy donors. Findings of the study overall: Rare TCR sequences dominated, though some public TCRs recurred in many donors.

Germline trimming cut 1 base from V and 5 bases from J; bases unmatched to any gene: 4. Germline V lookup: CDR1 SGHRS, CDR2 YFSETQ. This CDR3 is 14 amino acids long. Specimen: PBMCs. The receptor was isolated from a male donor in good health and CMV-seronegative. V is TRBV5-1 and J is TRBJ2-5; 8 bases are a match to TRBD2. CDR3 sequence (DNA): TGCGCCAGCAGCTTGTCAGCTAGCGGGGAGACCCAGTACTTC. This encodes CASSLSASGETQYF.